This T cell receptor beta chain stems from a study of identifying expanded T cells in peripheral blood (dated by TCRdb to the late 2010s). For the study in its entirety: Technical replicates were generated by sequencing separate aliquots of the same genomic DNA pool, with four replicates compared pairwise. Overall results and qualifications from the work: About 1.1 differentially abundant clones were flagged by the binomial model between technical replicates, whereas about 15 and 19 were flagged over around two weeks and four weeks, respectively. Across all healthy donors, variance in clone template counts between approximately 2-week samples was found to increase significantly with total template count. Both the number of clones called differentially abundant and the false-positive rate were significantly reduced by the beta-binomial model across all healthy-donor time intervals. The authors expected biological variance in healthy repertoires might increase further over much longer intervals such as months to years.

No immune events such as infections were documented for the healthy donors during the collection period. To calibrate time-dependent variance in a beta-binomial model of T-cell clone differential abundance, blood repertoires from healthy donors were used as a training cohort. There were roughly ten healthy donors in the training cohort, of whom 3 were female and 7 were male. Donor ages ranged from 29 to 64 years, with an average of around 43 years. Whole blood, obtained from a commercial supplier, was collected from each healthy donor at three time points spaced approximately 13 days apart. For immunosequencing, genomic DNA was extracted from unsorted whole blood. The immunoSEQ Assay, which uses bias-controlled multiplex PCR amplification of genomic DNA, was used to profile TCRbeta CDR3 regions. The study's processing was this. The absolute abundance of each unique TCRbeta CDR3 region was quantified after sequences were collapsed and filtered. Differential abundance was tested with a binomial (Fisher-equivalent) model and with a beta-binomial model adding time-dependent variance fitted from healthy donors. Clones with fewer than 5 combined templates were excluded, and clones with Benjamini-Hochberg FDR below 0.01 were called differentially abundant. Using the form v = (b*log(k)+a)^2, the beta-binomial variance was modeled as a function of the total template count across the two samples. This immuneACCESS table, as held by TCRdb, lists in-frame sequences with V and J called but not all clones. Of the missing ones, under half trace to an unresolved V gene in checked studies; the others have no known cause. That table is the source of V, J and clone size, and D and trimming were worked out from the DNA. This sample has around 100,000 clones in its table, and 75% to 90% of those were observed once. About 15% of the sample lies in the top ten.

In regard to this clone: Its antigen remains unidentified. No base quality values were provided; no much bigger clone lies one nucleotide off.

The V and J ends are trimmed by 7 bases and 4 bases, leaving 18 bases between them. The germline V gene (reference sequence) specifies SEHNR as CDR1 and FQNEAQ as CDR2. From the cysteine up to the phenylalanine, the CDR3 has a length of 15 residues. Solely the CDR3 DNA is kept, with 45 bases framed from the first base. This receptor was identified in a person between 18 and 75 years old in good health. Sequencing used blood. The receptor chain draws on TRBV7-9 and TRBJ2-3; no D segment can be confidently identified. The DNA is TGTGCCAGCACCCTCTCCGGCGGTGCGGCAGATACGCAGTATTTT. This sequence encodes CASTLSGGAADTQYF.